The rows below give T cell receptor beta chains drawn from one sample of a study of T cell responses to AZD1222 COVID-19 vaccine. Here immunoSEQ multiplex PCR was the method, and the copy in TCRdb shows in-frame clones only, minus some. The sample has around 20,000 clones, about four fifths seen once; the top ten hold 21%. The material sequenced was peripheral blood, taken 28 days after the second AZD1222 dose. These receptors were collected from an adult who received the AZD1222 COVID-19 vaccine. The CDR3 runs from the conserved cysteine through the conserved F or W. Each record gives: CDR3 protein, CDR3 DNA, J gene, V gene, clone size, D gene. A D gene is named only where the DNA matches it firmly. Only part of the rows carry a size: once, few, many, or a class if the clone is expanded.

CDR3aa: CASSQDQGVVQPQHF
CDR3nt: TGTGCCAGCAGCCAAGACCAGGGGGTGGTCCAGCCCCAGCATTTT
j_gene: TRBJ1-5
v_gene: TRBV3-1/TRBV3-2
abundance: few
d_gene: TRBD1

CDR3aa: CASSLIILTYEQYF
CDR3nt: TGTGCCAGCAGCTTAATTATCTTAACCTACGAGCAGTACTTC
j_gene: TRBJ2-7
v_gene: TRBV7-2
abundance: few
d_gene: .

CDR3aa: CASSLGPLGTEAFF
CDR3nt: TGTGCCAGCAGCCTGGGGCCCTTGGGGACTGAAGCTTTCTTT
j_gene: TRBJ1-1
v_gene: TRBV3-1/TRBV3-2
abundance: .
d_gene: .

CDR3aa: CASSSPGQGPGANVLTF
CDR3nt: TGTGCCAGCAGCTCGCCGGGACAGGGCCCTGGGGCCAACGTCCTGACTTTC
j_gene: TRBJ2-6
v_gene: TRBV11-3
abundance: .
d_gene: TRBD1

CDR3aa: CASSQSPGPTVYEQYF
CDR3nt: TGTGCCAGCAGCCAAAGCCCGGGACCGACCGTCTACGAGCAGTACTTC
j_gene: TRBJ2-7
v_gene: TRBV7-6
abundance: .
d_gene: .

CDR3aa: CASSQLGGGNTDTQYF
CDR3nt: TGTGCCAGCTCACAACTTGGCGGGGGCAACACAGATACGCAGTATTTT
j_gene: TRBJ2-3
v_gene: TRBV18
abundance: .
d_gene: .

CDR3aa: CASSDRGTNEKLFF
CDR3nt: TGTGCCAGCAGTGACAGGGGCACTAATGAAAAACTGTTTTTT
j_gene: TRBJ1-4
v_gene: TRBV6-2/TRBV6-3
abundance: .
d_gene: TRBD1

CDR3aa: CAISGLVGETQYF
CDR3nt: TGTGCCATCAGTGGATTAGTTGGGGAGACCCAGTACTTC
j_gene: TRBJ2-5
v_gene: TRBV10-3
abundance: .
d_gene: .

CDR3aa: CASSDKAGQGEHEQYF
CDR3nt: TGTGCCAGCAGTGATAAGGCAGGACAGGGAGAGCACGAGCAGTACTTC
j_gene: TRBJ2-7
v_gene: TRBV2
abundance: .
d_gene: TRBD1

CDR3aa: CASSTNLAGGGADTQYF
CDR3nt: TGTGCCAGCAGCACCAACCTAGCGGGAGGTGGTGCAGATACGCAGTATTTT
j_gene: TRBJ2-3
v_gene: TRBV5-4
abundance: .
d_gene: TRBD2

CDR3aa: CATGEVRGDYYGYTF
CDR3nt: TGTGCCACCGGCGAGGTCCGGGGCGATTACTATGGCTACACCTTC
j_gene: TRBJ1-2
v_gene: TRBV19
abundance: .
d_gene: .

CDR3aa: CASSYGTGGTEAFF
CDR3nt: TGTGCCAGCAGTTACGGGACAGGGGGGACTGAAGCTTTCTTT
j_gene: TRBJ1-1
v_gene: TRBV6-2/TRBV6-3
abundance: .
d_gene: TRBD1

CDR3aa: CASSVTGAGANVLTF
CDR3nt: TGTGCCAGCAGCGTGACAGGAGCTGGGGCCAACGTCCTGACTTTC
j_gene: TRBJ2-6
v_gene: TRBV11-3
abundance: .
d_gene: .

CDR3aa: CASSQGAGENEQFF
CDR3nt: TGCGCCAGCAGCCAGGGAGCTGGAGAGAATGAGCAGTTCTTC
j_gene: TRBJ2-1
v_gene: TRBV4-3
abundance: .
d_gene: .

CDR3aa: CASSLGGVETQYF
CDR3nt: TGTGCCAGCAGTCTAGGGGGCGTCGAGACCCAGTACTTC
j_gene: TRBJ2-5
v_gene: TRBV5-6
abundance: .
d_gene: TRBD1

CDR3aa: CAWSPSDRKREAFF
CDR3nt: TGTGCCTGGAGTCCATCGGACAGGAAAAGGGAAGCTTTCTTT
j_gene: TRBJ1-1
v_gene: TRBV30
abundance: .
d_gene: TRBD1

CDR3aa: CASSLNSRGGGTDTQYF
CDR3nt: TGCGCCAGCAGCCTTAATTCGAGGGGCGGGGGCACAGATACGCAGTATTTT
j_gene: TRBJ2-3
v_gene: TRBV5-1
abundance: .
d_gene: .

CDR3aa: CASRTSGAGGTEAFF
CDR3nt: TGTGCCAGCAGGACATCAGGGGCGGGGGGCACTGAAGCTTTCTTT
j_gene: TRBJ1-1
v_gene: TRBV6-5
abundance: once
d_gene: .

CDR3aa: CASSPRDSGGTQYF
CDR3nt: TGTGCCAGCAGTCCAAGGGACTCCGGAGGGACCCAGTACTTC
j_gene: TRBJ2-5
v_gene: TRBV3-1/TRBV3-2
abundance: .
d_gene: .

CDR3aa: CASSDSAETNNYGYTF
CDR3nt: TGTGCCAGCAGTGACTCGGCTGAGACAAACAACTATGGCTACACCTTC
j_gene: TRBJ1-2
v_gene: TRBV6-4
abundance: .
d_gene: .

CDR3aa: CASSSSSGPAYEQYF
CDR3nt: TGTGCCAGCAGCTCCTCTAGCGGGCCAGCCTACGAGCAGTACTTC
j_gene: TRBJ2-7
v_gene: TRBV7-2
abundance: .
d_gene: TRBD2

CDR3aa: CASSLDLGAGLYGYTF
CDR3nt: TGTGCCAGCAGCTTGGATTTAGGCGCGGGCCTCTATGGCTACACCTTC
j_gene: TRBJ1-2
v_gene: TRBV5-8
abundance: .
d_gene: .

CDR3aa: CASSTLGGRITEAFF
CDR3nt: TGTGCCAGCTCAACCTTAGGGGGGCGTATCACTGAAGCTTTCTTT
j_gene: TRBJ1-1
v_gene: TRBV18
abundance: .
d_gene: .

CDR3aa: CASRGEGTYNYGYTF
CDR3nt: TGTGCCAGCAGGGGCGAGGGGACTTATAACTATGGCTACACCTTC
j_gene: TRBJ1-2
v_gene: TRBV6-6
abundance: .
d_gene: .

CDR3aa: CASSQDPTYDEQYF
CDR3nt: TGTGCCAGCAGCCAAGACCCGACGTACGACGAGCAGTACTTC
j_gene: TRBJ2-7
v_gene: TRBV3-1/TRBV3-2
abundance: few
d_gene: .

CDR3aa: CASSFPAQGMNEQFF
CDR3nt: TGTGCCAGCAGTTTCCCCGCACAGGGTATGAATGAGCAGTTCTTC
j_gene: TRBJ2-1
v_gene: TRBV27
abundance: once
d_gene: .

CDR3aa: CASKLAMNTGELFF
CDR3nt: TGTGCCAGCAAACTAGCGATGAACACCGGGGAGCTGTTTTTT
j_gene: TRBJ2-2
v_gene: TRBV6-5
abundance: .
d_gene: TRBD2

CDR3aa: CASSLNQAGYGYTF
CDR3nt: TGTGCCAGCAGCTTAAACCAAGCCGGCTATGGCTACACCTTC
j_gene: TRBJ1-2
v_gene: TRBV7-2
abundance: few
d_gene: .

CDR3aa: CASSSGSSGANVLTF
CDR3nt: TGTGCCAGCAGCTCAGGTAGCTCTGGGGCCAACGTCCTGACTTTC
j_gene: TRBJ2-6
v_gene: TRBV11-3
abundance: once
d_gene: .